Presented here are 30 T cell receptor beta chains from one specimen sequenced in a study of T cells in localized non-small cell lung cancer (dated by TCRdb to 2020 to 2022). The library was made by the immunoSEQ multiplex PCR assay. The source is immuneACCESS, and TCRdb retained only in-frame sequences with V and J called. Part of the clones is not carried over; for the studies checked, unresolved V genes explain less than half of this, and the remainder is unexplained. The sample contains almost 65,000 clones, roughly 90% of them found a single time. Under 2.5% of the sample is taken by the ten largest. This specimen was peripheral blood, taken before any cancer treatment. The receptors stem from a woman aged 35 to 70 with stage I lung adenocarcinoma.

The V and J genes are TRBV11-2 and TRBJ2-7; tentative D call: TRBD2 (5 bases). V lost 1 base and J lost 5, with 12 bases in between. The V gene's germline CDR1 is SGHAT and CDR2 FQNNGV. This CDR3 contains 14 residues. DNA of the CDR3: TGTGCCAGCAGCTTAGGCGGACTTAGGAACGAGCAGTACTTC. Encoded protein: CASSLGGLRNEQYF.

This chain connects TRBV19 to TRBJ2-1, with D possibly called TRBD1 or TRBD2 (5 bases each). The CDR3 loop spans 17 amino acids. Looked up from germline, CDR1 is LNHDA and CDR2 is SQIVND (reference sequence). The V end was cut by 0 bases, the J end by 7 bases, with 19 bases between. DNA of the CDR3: TGTGCCAGTAGTATAGATCTATTGGGGGAGTATACTAATGAGCAGTTCTTC. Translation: CASSIDLLGEYTNEQFF.

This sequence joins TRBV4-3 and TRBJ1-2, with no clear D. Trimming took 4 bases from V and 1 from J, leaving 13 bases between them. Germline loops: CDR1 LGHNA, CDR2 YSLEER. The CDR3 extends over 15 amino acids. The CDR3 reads CASSLIGSVNYGYTF. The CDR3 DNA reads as TGCGCCAGCAGCCTCATAGGATCAGTTAACTATGGCTACACCTTC.

The CDR3 loop reads CASSYSRAGNTEAFF. DNA of the CDR3: TGTGCCAGCAGTTACTCTAGGGCAGGGAACACTGAAGCTTTCTTT. J is TRBJ1-1 and V is TRBV6-5; unclear D gene. V lost 0 bases to trimming and J lost 1 base, with 9 bases between them. Germline assignment: CDR1 MNHEY and CDR2 SVGAGI. The CDR3 spans 15 residues.

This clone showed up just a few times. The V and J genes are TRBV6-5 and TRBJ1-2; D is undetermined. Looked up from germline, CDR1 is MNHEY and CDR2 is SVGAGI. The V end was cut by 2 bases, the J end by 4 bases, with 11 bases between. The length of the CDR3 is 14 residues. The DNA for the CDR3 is TGTGCCAGCAGTTACACATTGGAGATCTATGGCTACACCTTC. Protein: CASSYTLEIYGYTF.

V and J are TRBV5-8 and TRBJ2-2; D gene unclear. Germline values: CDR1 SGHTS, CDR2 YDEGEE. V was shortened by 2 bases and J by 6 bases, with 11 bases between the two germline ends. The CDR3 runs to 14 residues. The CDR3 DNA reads TGTGCCAGCAGCTTCATTAACCGCCCCGGGGAGCTGTTTTTT. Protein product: CASSFINRPGELFF.

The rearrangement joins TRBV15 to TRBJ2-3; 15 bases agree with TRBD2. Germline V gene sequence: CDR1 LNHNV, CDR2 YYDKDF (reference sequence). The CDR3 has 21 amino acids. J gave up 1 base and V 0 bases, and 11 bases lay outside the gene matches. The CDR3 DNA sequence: TGTGCCACCAGCAGAGACCGCCATGGACTAGCGGGAGGGGAGGGCACAGATACGCAGTATTTT. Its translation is CATSRDRHGLAGGEGTDTQYF.

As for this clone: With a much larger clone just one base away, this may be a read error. This CDR3 reads CASSVLQGTGELFF. The DNA for the CDR3 is TGTGCCAGCAGTGTCCTACAGGGAACCGGGGAGCTGTTTTTT. V and J are TRBV6-1 and TRBJ2-2; TRBD1 is a possible D gene (6 bases). Germline values: CDR1 MNHNS, CDR2 SASEGT. The CDR3 is 14 residues long. Trimming removed 4 bases from V and 5 bases from J, with 11 bases in between.

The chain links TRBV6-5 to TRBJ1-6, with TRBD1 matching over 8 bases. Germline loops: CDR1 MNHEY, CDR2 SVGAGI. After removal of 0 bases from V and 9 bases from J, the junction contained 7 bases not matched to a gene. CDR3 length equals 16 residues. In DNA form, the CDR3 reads TGTGCCAGCAGTTACTCGGGGGGACAGGTATTTTCACCCCTCCACTTT. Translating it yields CASSYSGGQVFSPLHF.

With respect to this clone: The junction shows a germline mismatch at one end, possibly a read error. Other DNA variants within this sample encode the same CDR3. Written as DNA, the CDR3 is TGTGCCAGCAGTCCCGGACAGGGAGCAACTAATGAAAAACTATTTTTT. Its translation is CASSPGQGATNEKLFF. The chain uses TRBV6-6 and TRBJ1-4, with 8 bases aligning to TRBD1. The CDR3 consists of 16 residues. Germline loops: CDR1 MNHNY, CDR2 SVGAGI (reference sequence).

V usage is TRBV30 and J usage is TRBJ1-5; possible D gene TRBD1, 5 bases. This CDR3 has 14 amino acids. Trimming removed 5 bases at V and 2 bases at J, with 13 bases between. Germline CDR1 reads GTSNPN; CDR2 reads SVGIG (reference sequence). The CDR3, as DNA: TGTGCCTGGGGGCCCTGGGGGGGCAATCAGCCCCAGCATTTT. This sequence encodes CAWGPWGGNQPQHF.

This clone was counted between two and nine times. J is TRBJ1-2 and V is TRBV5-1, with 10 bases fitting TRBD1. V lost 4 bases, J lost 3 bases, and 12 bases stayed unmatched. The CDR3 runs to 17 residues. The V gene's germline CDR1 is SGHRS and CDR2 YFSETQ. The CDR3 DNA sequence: TGCGCCAGCAGCCTACATACCGGGACAGGGGAGGACTATGGCTACACCTTC. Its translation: CASSLHTGTGEDYGYTF.

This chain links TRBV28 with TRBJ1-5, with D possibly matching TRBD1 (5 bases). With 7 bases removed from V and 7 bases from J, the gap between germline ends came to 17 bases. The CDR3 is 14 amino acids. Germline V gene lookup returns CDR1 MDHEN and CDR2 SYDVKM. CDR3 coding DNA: TGTGCCAGCACCATGGGACTATGGGGCCAGCCCCAGCATTTT. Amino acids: CASTMGLWGQPQHF.

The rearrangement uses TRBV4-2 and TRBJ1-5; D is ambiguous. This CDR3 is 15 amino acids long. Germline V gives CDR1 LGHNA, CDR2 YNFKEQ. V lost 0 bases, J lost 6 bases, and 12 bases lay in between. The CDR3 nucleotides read TGTGCCAGCAGCCAAGAAAGGGAAATGGGTCAGCCCCAGCATTTT. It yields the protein CASSQEREMGQPQHF.

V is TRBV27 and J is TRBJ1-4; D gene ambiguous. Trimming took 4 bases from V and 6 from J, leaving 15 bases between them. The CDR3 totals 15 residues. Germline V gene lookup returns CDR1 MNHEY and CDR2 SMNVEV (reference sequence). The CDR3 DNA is TGTGCCAGCAGTTCTGACCGCACCCGGGATGAAAAACTGTTTTTT. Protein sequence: CASSSDRTRDEKLFF.

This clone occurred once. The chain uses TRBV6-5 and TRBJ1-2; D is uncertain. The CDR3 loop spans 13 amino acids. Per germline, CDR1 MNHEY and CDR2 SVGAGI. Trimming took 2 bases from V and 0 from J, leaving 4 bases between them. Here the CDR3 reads CASSYGANYGYTF. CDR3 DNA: TGTGCCAGCAGTTACGGCGCTAACTATGGCTACACCTTC.

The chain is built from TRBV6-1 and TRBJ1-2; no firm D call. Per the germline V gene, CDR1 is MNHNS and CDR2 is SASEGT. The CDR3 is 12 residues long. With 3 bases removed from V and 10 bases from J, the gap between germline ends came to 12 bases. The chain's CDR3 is CASSETPPSYTF. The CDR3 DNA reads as TGTGCCAGCAGTGAGACTCCCCCGTCCTACACCTTC.

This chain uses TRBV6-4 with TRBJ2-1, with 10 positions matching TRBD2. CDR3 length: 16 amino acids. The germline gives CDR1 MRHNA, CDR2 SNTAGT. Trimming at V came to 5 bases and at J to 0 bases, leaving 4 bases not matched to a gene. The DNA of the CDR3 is TGTGCCAGCAGTACATCTAGCGGGGGCTCCTACAATGAGCAGTTCTTC. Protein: CASSTSSGGSYNEQFF.

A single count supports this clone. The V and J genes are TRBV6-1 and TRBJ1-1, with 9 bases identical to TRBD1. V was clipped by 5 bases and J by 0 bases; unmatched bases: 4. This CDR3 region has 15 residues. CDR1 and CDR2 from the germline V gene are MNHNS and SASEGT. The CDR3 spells CASSPRDRVNTEAFF. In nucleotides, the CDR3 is TGTGCCAGCAGTCCACGGGACAGGGTGAACACTGAAGCTTTCTTT.

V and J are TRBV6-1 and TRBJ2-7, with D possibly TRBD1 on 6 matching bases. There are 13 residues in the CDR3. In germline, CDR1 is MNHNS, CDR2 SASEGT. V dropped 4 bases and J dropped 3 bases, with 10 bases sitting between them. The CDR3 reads CASSGGQLYEQYF. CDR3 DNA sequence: TGTGCCAGCAGTGGAGGACAGCTCTACGAGCAGTACTTC.

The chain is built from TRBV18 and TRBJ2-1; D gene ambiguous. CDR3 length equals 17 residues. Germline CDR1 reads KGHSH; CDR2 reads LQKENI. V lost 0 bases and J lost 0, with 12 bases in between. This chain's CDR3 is CASSPPGSLSSYNEQFF. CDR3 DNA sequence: TGTGCCAGCTCACCACCGGGTAGCTTAAGCTCCTACAATGAGCAGTTCTTC.

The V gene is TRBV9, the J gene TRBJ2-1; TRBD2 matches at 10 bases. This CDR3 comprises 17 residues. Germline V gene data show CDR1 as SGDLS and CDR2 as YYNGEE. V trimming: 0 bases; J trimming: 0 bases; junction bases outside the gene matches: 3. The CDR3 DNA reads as TGTGCCAGCAGCGTAGCACTAGCGGGGAGCTCCTACAATGAGCAGTTCTTC. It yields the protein CASSVALAGSSYNEQFF.

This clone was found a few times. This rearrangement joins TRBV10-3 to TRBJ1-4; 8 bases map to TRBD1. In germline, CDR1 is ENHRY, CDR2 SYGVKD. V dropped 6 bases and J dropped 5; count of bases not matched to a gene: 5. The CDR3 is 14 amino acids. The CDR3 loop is CAIRSGTGNEKLFF. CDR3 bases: TGTGCCATCAGGAGCGGGACAGGCAATGAAAAACTGTTTTTT.

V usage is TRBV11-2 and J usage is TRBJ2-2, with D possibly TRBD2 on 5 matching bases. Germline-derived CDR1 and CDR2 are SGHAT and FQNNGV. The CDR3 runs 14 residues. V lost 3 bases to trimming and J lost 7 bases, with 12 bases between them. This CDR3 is CASSLGVEGGELFF. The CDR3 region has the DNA TGTGCCAGCAGCTTGGGCGTCGAGGGCGGGGAGCTGTTTTTT.

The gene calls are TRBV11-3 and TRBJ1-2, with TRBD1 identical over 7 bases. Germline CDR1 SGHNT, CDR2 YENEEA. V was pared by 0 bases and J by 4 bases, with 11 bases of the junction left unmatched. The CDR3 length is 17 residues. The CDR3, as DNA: TGTGCCAGCAGCTTAGAGCGTCAGGGGGGATTGTTCTATGGCTACACCTTC. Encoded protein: CASSLERQGGLFYGYTF.

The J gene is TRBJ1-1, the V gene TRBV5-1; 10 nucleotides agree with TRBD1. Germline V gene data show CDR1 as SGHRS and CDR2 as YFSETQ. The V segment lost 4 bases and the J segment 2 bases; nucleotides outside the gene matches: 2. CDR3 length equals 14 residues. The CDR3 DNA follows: TGCGCCAGCAGCGGGGACAGGGGCAACACTGAAGCTTTCTTT. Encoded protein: CASSGDRGNTEAFF.

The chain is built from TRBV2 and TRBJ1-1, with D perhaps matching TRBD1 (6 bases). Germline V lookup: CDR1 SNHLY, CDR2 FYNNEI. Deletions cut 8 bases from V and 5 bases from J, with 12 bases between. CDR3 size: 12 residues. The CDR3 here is CASLGGETEAFF. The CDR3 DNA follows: TGTGCCAGCTTAGGGGGGGAAACTGAAGCTTTCTTT.

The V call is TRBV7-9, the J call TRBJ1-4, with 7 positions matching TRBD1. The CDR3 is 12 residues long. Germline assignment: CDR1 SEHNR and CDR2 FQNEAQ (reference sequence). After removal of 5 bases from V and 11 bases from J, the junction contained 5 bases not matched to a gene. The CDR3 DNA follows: TGTGCCAGCAGCCTGGACAGGTTCAAACTGTTTTTT. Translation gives CASSLDRFKLFF.

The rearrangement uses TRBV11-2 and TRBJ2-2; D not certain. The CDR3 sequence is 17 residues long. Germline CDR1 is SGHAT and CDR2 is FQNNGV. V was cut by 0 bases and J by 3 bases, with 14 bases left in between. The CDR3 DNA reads TGTGCCAGCAGCTTAGATATCATCCGGATTCACACCGGGGAGCTGTTTTTT. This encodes CASSLDIIRIHTGELFF.

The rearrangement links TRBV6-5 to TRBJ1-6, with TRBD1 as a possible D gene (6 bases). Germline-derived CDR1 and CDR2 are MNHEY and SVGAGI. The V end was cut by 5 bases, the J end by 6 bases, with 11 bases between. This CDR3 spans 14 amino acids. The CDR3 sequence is CASSPRTANSPLHF. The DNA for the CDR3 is TGTGCCAGCAGTCCCCGGACAGCTAATTCACCCCTCCACTTT.